This TCR beta chain was captured in a study of T cells after yellow fever vaccination. The V and J ends lost 3 bases and 3 bases, in that order; junction bases with no gene match: 4. There are 14 residues in the CDR3. 5'RACE template switching generated TCR cDNA, adding a universal primer site and UMIs. One entry per CDR3 protein, called by TCRdb with MiXCR from the 5' RACE reads. In the table there are 610,000 or so distinct CDR3 sequences, 10% to 15% of which are singletons. This TCR was recovered from a man aged 30 to 45 who received the YFV17D yellow fever vaccine. The V and J genes are TRBV12-3 or TRBV12-4 and TRBJ2-5; 7 nucleotides agree with TRBD2. Material: PBMCs, obtained on the day of the yellow fever booster vaccination. DNA for the CDR3: TGTGCCAGCAGTTTTCTCCTAGCGGAAGAGACCCAGTACTTC. This sequence encodes CASSFLLAEETQYF.